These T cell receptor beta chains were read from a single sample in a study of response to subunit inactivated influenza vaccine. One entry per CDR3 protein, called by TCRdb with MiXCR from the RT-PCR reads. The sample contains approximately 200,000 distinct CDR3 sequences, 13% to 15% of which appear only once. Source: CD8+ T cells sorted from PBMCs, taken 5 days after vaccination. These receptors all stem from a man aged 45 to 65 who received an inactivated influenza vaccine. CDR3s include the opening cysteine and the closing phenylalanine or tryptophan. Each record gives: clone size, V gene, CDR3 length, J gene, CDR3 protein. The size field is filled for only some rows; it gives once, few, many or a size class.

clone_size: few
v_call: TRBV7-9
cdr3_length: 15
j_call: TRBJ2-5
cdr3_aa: CASSPQTSERETQYF

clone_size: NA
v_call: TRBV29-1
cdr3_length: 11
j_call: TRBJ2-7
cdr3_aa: CSVGGVYEQYF

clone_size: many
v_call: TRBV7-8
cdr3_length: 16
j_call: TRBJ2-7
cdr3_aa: CASSLLARGVAYEQYF

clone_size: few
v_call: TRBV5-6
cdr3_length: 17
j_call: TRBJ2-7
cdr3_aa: CASSFGLAGSRSYEQYF

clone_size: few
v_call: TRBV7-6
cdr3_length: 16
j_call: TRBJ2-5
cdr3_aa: CASSLTPGLVQETQYF

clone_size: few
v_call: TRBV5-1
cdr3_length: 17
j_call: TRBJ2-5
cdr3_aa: CASSLASLAESQETQYF

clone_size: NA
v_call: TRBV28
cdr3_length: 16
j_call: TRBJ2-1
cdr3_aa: CASTLGGAGVYNEQFF

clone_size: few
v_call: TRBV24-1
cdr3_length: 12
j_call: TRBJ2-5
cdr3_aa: CATSGGQETQYF

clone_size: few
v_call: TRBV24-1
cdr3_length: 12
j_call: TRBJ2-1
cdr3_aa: CATSERGNEQFF

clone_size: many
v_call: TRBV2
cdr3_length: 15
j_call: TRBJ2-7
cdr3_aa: CASSDTGGTWYEQYF

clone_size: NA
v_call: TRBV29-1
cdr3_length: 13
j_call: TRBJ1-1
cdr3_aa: CSAGTARNTEAFF

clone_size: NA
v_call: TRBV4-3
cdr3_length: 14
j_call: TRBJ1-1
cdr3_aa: CASSQERAAPEAFF

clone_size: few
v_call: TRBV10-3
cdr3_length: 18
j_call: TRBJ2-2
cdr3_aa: CAISKQDRALGNTGELFF

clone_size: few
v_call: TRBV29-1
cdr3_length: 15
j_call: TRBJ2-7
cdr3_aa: CSVETSGSGVYEQYF

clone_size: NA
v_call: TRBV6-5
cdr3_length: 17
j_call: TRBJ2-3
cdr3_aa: CASSYGYPSGSTDTQYF

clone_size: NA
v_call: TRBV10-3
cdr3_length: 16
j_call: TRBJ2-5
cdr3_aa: CAISEYHGTSQETQYF

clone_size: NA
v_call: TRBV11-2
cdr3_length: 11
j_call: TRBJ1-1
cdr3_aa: CASSLVREAFF

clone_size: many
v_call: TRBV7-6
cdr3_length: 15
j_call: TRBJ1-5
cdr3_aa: CASSEGPGSRQPQHF

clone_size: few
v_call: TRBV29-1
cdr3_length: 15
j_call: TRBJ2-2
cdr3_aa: CSAASGAGLTGELFF

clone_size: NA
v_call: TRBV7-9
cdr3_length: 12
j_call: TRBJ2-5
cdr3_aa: CASSTLWETQYF

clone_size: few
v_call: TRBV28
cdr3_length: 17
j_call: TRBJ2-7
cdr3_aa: CASSLRLAGGKRAEQYF

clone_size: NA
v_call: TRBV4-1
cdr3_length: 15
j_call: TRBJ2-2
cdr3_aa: CASSQEPGVSGELFF

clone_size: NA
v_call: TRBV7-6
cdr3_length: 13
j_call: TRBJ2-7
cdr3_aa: CASSLRGAYEQYF

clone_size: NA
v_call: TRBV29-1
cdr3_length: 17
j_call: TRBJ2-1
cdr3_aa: CSVETGGRATLYNEQFF

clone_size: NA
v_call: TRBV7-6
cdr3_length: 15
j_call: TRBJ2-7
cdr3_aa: CASSLGSGGTYEQYF

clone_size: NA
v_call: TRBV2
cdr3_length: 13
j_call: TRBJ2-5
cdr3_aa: CASKRTGTETQYF

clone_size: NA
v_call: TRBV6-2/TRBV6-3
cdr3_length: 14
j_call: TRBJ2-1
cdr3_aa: CASRHDRLYNEQFF

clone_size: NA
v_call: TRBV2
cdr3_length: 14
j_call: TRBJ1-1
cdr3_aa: CASSGEWVGTEAFF

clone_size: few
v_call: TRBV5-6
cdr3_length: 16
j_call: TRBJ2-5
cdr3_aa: CASSQMSSGELVTQYF

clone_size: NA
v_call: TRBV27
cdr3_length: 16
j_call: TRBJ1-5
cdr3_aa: CASSLATDGSNQPQHF

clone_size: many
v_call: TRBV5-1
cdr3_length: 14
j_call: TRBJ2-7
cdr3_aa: CASSLTGVPYEQYF

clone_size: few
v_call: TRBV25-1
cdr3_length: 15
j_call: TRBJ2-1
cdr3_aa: CASFLPETGLREQFF

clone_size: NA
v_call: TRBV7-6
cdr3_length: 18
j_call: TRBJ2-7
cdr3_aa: CASSLGVGEEGLSYEQYF

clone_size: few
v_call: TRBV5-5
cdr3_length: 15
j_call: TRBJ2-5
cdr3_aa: CASSLDGLTGETQYF

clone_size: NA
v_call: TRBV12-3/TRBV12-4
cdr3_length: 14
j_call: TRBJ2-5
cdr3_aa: CASSPTGPAGTQYF

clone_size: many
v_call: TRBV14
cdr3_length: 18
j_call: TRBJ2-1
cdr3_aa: CASSQDRGRGLPGDEQFF

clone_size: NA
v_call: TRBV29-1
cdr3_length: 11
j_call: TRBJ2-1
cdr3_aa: CSVDVVNEQFF

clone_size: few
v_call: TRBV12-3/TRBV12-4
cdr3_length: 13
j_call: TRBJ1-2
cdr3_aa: CASTNPGALGYTF

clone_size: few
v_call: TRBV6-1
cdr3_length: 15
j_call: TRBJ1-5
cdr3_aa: CASGEHGYSNQPQHF

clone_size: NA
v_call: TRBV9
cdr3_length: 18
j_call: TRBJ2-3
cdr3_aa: CASSVASLAGGPDSAQYF

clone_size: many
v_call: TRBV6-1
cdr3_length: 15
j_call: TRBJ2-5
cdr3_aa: CASSRFQGYQETQYF

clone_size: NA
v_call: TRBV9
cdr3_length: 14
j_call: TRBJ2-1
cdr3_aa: CASSVFNSYNEQFF

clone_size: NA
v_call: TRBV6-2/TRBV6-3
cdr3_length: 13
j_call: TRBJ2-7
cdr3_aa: CASSYLGYAEQYF

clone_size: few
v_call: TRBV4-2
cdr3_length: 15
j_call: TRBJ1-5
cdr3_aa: CASSQEDSSNQPQHF

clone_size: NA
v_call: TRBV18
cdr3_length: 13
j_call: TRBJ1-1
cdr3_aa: CASSPDTVTEAFF

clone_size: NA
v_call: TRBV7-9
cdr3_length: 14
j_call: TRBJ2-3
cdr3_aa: CASSAPGDPDTQYF

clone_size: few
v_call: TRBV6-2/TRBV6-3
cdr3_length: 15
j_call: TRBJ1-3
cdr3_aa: CASSYSSVSGNTIYF

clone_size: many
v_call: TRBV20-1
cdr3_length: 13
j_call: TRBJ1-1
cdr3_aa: CSAWGQGSPEAFF

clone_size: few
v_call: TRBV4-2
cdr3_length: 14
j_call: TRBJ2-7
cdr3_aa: CASSQAGDIYEQYF

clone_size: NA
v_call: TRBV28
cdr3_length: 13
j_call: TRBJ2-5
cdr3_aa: CASSFLWQETQYF

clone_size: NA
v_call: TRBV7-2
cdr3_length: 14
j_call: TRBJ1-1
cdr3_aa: CASSPRTLNTEAFF

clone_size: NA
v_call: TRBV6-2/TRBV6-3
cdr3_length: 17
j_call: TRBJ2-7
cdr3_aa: CASSYTMGLRRTYEQYF